This TCR beta chain was profiled in a study of T-cell memory formation after mild COVID-19. CDR3 size: 15 residues. Trimming removed 4 bases from V and 4 bases from J, with 16 bases in between. TCRdb redid the calling of the 5' RACE reads with MiXCR, one entry per CDR3 protein. The sample contains a few hundred thousand distinct CDR3 sequences, approximately 23% of which appear only once. This clonotype was sampled from an adult woman who had mild COVID-19 (a few samples of this study predate the infection). Cell type and time point are not known. The material sequenced was PBMCs or a T cell subset sorted from them (not recorded which). V usage is TRBV12-3 or TRBV12-4 and J usage is TRBJ1-2; the D is unclear. CDR3 residues: CASSYRTEFIYGYTF. The CDR3 DNA reads as TGTGCCAGCAGTTATCGGACGGAGTTCATCTATGGCTACACCTTC.